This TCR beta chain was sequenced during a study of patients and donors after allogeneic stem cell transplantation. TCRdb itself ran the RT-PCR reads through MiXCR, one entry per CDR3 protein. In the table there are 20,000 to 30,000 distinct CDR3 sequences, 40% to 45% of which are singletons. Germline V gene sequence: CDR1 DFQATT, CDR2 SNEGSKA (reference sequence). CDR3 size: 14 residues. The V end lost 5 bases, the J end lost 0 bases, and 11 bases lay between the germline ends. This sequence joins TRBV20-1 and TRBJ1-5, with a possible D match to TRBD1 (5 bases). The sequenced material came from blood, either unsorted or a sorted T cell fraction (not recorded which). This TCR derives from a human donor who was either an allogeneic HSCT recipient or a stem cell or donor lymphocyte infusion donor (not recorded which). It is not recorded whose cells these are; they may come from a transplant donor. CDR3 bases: TGCAGTGCTGGGGGGGATCATAGCAATCAGCCCCAGCATTTT. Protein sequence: CSAGGDHSNQPQHF.